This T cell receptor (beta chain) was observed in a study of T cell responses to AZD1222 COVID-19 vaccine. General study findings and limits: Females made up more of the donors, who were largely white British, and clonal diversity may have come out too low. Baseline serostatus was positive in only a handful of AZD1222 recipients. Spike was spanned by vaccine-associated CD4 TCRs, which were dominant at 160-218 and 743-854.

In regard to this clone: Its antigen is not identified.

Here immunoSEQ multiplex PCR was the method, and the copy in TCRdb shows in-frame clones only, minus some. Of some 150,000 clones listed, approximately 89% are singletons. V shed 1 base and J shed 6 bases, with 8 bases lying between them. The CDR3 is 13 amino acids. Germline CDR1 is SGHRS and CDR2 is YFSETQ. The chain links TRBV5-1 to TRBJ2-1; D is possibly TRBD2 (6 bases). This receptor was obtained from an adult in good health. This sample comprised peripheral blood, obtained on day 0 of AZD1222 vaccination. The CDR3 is CASSLRGVNEQFF. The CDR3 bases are TGCGCCAGCAGCTTGCGCGGGGTCAATGAGCAGTTCTTC. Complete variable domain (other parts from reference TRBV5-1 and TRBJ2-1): KAGVTQTPRYLIKTRGQQVTLSCSPISGHRSVSWYQQTPGQGLQFLFEYFSETQRNKGNFPGRFSGRQFSNSRSEMNVSTLELGDSALYLCASSLRGVNEQFFGPGTRLTVL.